This T cell receptor beta chain was sequenced in a study of T cells after yellow fever vaccination. About the study: Where fractions had low cell numbers, libraries were prepared from them with the SMART-Seq v4 Ultra Low Input RNA kit.

The length of the CDR3 is 13 residues. Germline lookup yields CDR1 ENHRY and CDR2 SYGVKD. The V end lost 2 bases, the J end lost 5 bases, and 9 bases lay between the germline ends. Study conclusions and caveats: Post-booster reappearance was seen for most primary-vaccination clones (96% CD4, around 88% CD8). Abundant clonotypes from the bulk population could contaminate FACS-sorted repertoires. Weaker overall, the secondary response nonetheless peaked faster (day 5 versus 15).

TCRdb processed the 5' RACE reads anew with MiXCR; each CDR3 protein has one entry. Of a few hundred thousand distinct CDR3 sequences detected, approximately 9% appear once; the ten largest clones hold 18%. This clonotype came up many times. Its antigen is currently unknown. This sample comprised PBMCs, obtained on the day of the first yellow fever vaccination. The clonotype was recovered from a man younger than 35 who received the YFV17D yellow fever vaccine. The chain has TRBV10-3 and TRBJ2-5; no clear D. In DNA form, the CDR3 reads TGTGCCATCAGTGAGGGATTGTGGGAGACCCAGTACTTC. Protein: CAISEGLWETQYF.